The T cell receptor beta chain under discussion was sequenced for a study of OX40 agonist ivuxolimab in advanced cancers. Concerning this clone: The antigen is undetermined.

With 4 bases clipped from V and 4 bases from J, the junction kept 5 bases outside the gene matches. The CDR3 consists of 16 residues. From germline, CDR1 is SEHNR and CDR2 FQNEAQ (reference sequence). Study observations and caveats: Some of the nonresponding patients also showed low levels of normalized T-cell clonal expansion. The study found that CD8+ T cells averaged more expanded clones than CD4+.

Data came from immunoSEQ multiplex PCR; TCRdb stores just in-frame clones and leaves some out. In the table there are over 85,000 clones, roughly 93% of which are singletons. The clonotype originates from an adult with an advanced solid tumor such as melanoma, head and neck, liver or kidney cancer. The sample in question was CD4+ or CD8+ T cells sorted from blood, obtained in a trial of the OX40 agonist ivuxolimab. This chain links TRBV7-9 with TRBJ1-4; TRBD1 aligns across 11 bases. The CDR3 DNA reads TGTGCCAGCAGCTGGACAGGGGGCAGTGTTAATGAAAAACTGTTTTTT. As protein: CASSWTGGSVNEKLFF.